Presented here are 8 T cell receptor beta chains from one specimen sequenced in a study of T cells in localized non-small cell lung cancer. Sequencing used immunoSEQ multiplex PCR; TCRdb keeps in-frame clones, though not all of them. The table shows more than 15,000 clones, with around 83% occurring only once. The material was peripheral blood, obtained before any cancer treatment. These TCRs come from a male donor at least 60 years old with stage I lung adenocarcinoma.

This sequence joins TRBV19 and TRBJ1-2; D call uncertain. Trimming removed 10 bases at V and 8 bases at J, with 17 bases between. Germline assignment: CDR1 LNHDA and CDR2 SQIVND (reference sequence). CDR3 length: 12 amino acids. CDR3 DNA: TGTGCCATCAGAACCCCTTTAGGGGGCTACACCTTC. It codes for CAIRTPLGGYTF.

J is TRBJ2-5 and V is TRBV5-1; the match to TRBD1 covers 8 bases. CDR3 length: 15 amino acids. V lost 4 bases to trimming and J lost 2 bases; unmatched junction nucleotides: 7. Germline CDR1 SGHRS, CDR2 YFSETQ. CDR3: CASSTLTGGQETQYF. Written as DNA, the CDR3 is TGCGCCAGCAGCACGTTAACAGGGGGTCAAGAGACCCAGTACTTC.

The rearrangement uses TRBV6-5 and TRBJ1-1; 7 bases agree with TRBD1. The germline V gene encodes CDR1 MNHEY and CDR2 SVGAGI. V dropped 6 bases and J dropped 3; count of bases not matched to a gene: 10. The CDR3 extends over 15 amino acids. The CDR3: CASRFLDREHTEAFF. The CDR3 DNA is TGTGCCAGCAGATTTTTAGACAGGGAACACACTGAAGCTTTCTTT.

This clone showed up just a few times. This chain connects TRBV5-1 to TRBJ2-3, with 11 bases fitting TRBD2. The CDR3 has 13 residues. CDR1 is SGHRS, CDR2 YFSETQ, per germline. V was clipped by 4 bases and J by 7 bases; unmatched bases: 2. In nucleotides, the CDR3 is TGCGCCAGCAGCCCTAGCGGGGGGTATACGCAGTATTTT. Its translation: CASSPSGGYTQYF.

This clone was seen more than once but under ten times. This chain connects TRBV2 to TRBJ2-1; unclear D gene. The CDR3 totals 16 residues. The germline CDR1 and CDR2 sequences are SNHLY and FYNNEI. The V and J ends lost 1 base and 0 bases respectively, with 10 bases between them. CDR3 bases: TGTGCCAGCAGTGAAGTCGGCGCCCCCTCCTACAATGAGCAGTTCTTC. This sequence encodes CASSEVGAPSYNEQFF. Together with reference TRBV2 and TRBJ2-1, the CDR3 gives the full variable domain: EPEVTQTPSHQVTQMGQEVILRCVPISNHLYFYWYRQILGQKVEFLVSFYNNEISEKSEIFDDQFSVERPDGSNFTLKIRSTKLEDSAMYFCASSEVGAPSYNEQFFGPGTRLTVL.

This chain uses TRBV4-2 with TRBJ2-7; 7 bases are a match to TRBD2. Germline V CDR1 and CDR2: LGHNA, YNFKEQ. V lost 1 base, J lost 5 bases, and 11 bases stayed unmatched. The CDR3 spans 16 residues. CDR3: CASSQGRLGRDHEQYF. For the CDR3, the DNA is TGTGCCAGCAGCCAAGGCCGGTTGGGGAGGGACCACGAGCAGTACTTC.

The chain uses TRBV5-1 and TRBJ1-6, with D uncertain. The V and J ends lost 3 bases and 0 bases respectively, with 13 bases between them. The CDR3 is made up of 17 amino acids. Germline V CDR1 and CDR2: SGHRS, YFSETQ. The chain's CDR3 is CASSSVPQSSYNSPLHF. The DNA for the CDR3 is TGCGCCAGCAGCTCGGTACCGCAGAGCTCCTATAATTCACCCCTCCACTTT. Complete variable domain (other parts from reference TRBV5-1 and TRBJ1-6): KAGVTQTPRYLIKTRGQQVTLSCSPISGHRSVSWYQQTPGQGLQFLFEYFSETQRNKGNFPGRFSGRQFSNSRSEMNVSTLELGDSALYLCASSSVPQSSYNSPLHFGNGTRLTVT.

A note on this clone: Germline and junction disagree at one end, which may indicate a read error. This rearrangement joins TRBV27 to TRBJ2-7, with TRBD1 matching 8 bases. The CDR3 sequence is 14 residues long. The germline V gene has CDR1 MNHEY and CDR2 SMNVEV (reference sequence). CDR3 DNA: TGTGCCAGCAGAGGGACAGGCATCTCCCACGAGCAGTACTTC. It codes for CASRGTGISHEQYF.